These 5 T cell receptor beta chains were sequenced from one sample in a study of blood T cell repertoires in COVID-19. The repertoire was sequenced with immunoSEQ multiplex PCR; TCRdb's copy has only in-frame clones and lacks some. Among 200,000 to 300,000 clones listed, roughly 88% were seen once. The sequencing sample was made of PBMCs or T cells enriched from blood (not recorded which). The receptors derive from a woman aged 40 to 50 who had been exposed to COVID-19.

The rearrangement links TRBV29-1 to TRBJ1-1, with D uncertain. With 8 bases removed from V and 1 base from J, the gap between germline ends came to 17 bases. Germline CDR1 reads SQVTM; CDR2 reads ANQGSEA. The CDR3 is 14 amino acids. The CDR3 region has the DNA TGCAGCACACGGGTTGGATTGTGGAACACTGAAGCTTTCTTT. Translated: CSTRVGLWNTEAFF.

This CDR3 is CASSRSLAGGLDGELFF. The CDR3 nucleotides are TGTGCCAGTAGTAGGAGCTTAGCGGGGGGGCTGGACGGGGAGCTGTTTTTT. This chain uses TRBV19 with TRBJ2-2; 11 bases map to TRBD2. Germline CDR1 LNHDA, CDR2 SQIVND (reference sequence). This CDR3 comprises 17 residues. The V and J ends lost 4 bases and 7 bases, in that order; junction bases with no gene match: 11.

V gene TRBV19 combines with J gene TRBJ2-2; no definite D call. The ends were cut back, 7 bases at V and 1 base at J, with 7 bases in the middle. The CDR3 contains 13 residues. Germline lookup yields CDR1 LNHDA and CDR2 SQIVND (reference sequence). The CDR3 region has the DNA TGTGCCAGTATATCACAGAACACCGGGGAGCTGTTTTTT. It is translated as CASISQNTGELFF.

The chain carries TRBV20-1 and TRBJ2-7, with D possibly matching TRBD1 (6 bases). CDR3 length equals 11 residues. Per germline, CDR1 DFQATT and CDR2 SNEGSKA (reference sequence). The CDR3 coding sequence is TGCAGTGCTAGTAGAGACAGGCACGGGAACGTC. This gives the protein CSASRDRHGNV.

The rearrangement uses TRBV14 and TRBJ2-3, with TRBD1 as a possible D gene (5 bases). Trimming stripped 1 base from V and 2 bases from J, with 7 bases between. CDR1 SGHDN and CDR2 FVKESK come from the germline V gene. The CDR3 runs to 14 residues. The CDR3 sequence: CASSQVRVTDTQYF. The CDR3 DNA is TGTGCCAGCAGCCAAGTCAGGGTCACAGATACGCAGTATTTT.